This T cell receptor beta chain was captured by sequencing in a study of identical twins. Study-level points and caveats: The authors noted that invariant MAIT and iNKT cells could partly confound zero-insertion analyses. Weaker excess sharing between twins was seen in beta out-of-frame sequences. Out-of-frame sharing of TCR alpha in monozygotic twins was underestimated by models.

Germline values: CDR1 SGHDT, CDR2 YYEEEE. V lost 2 bases to trimming and J lost 11 bases, with 13 bases between them. This CDR3 is built from 12 residues. Unique molecular identifiers were present on cDNA, and template switching added a universal primer site. TCRdb passed the 5' RACE reads through MiXCR, listing each CDR3 protein once. This table has some 600,000 distinct CDR3 sequences, about 7% appearing once. This clonotype occurred many times. What it binds is not known. The same data also went into a second study, on yellow fever vaccine responses in identical twins.

The origin of this receptor is a young woman in good health. The V gene is TRBV5-6, the J gene TRBJ1-1; D perhaps matches TRBD1 (6 bases). Sequenced material: PBMCs. The CDR3 loop is CASSLHDRSAFF. Here the CDR3 DNA reads TGTGCCAGCAGCTTACATGACAGGTCGGCTTTCTTT.